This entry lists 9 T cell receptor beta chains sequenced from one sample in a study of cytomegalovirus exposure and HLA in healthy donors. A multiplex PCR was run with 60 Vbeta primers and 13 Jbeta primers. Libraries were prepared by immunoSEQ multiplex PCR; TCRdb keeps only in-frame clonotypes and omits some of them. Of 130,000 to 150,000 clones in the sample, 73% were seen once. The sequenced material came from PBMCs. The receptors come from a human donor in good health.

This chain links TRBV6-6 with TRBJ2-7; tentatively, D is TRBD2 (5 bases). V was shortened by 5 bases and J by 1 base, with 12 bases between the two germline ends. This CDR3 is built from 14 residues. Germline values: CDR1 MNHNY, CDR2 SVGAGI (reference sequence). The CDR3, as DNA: TGTGCCAGCAGTCGAGGGCCTTTTTCCTACGAGCAGTACTTC. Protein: CASSRGPFSYEQYF.

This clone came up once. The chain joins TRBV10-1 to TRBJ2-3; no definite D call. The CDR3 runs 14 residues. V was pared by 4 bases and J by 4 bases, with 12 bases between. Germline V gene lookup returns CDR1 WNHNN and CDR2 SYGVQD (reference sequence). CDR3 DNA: TGCGCCAGCAGTGGAATGTTGGGCCCAGATACGCAGTATTTT. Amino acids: CASSGMLGPDTQYF.

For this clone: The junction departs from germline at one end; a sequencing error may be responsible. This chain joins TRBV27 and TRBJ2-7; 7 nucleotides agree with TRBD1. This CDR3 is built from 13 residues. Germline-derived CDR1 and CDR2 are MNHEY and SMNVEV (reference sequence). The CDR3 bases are TGTGCCAGCAGTTTATTACTAGGACAGGAGCTGTACTTC. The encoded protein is CASSLLLGQELYF.

CDR3 DNA: TGTGCCAGCAGTGAAGCGCTTAGGACAGGGGGTGAGCAGTACTTC. It translates to CASSEALRTGGEQYF. The chain couples TRBV2 to TRBJ2-7, with 10 bases that match TRBD1. CDR1 is SNHLY, CDR2 FYNNEI, per germline. The ends lost 0 bases at V and 7 bases at J; junction bases unmatched: 6. This CDR3 has 15 amino acids.

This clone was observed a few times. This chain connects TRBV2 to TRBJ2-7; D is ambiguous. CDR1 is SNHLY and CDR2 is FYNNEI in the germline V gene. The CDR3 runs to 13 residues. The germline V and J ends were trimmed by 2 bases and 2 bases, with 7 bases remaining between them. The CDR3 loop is CASSERLTYEQYF. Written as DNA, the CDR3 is TGTGCCAGCAGTGAACGACTCACCTACGAGCAGTACTTC.

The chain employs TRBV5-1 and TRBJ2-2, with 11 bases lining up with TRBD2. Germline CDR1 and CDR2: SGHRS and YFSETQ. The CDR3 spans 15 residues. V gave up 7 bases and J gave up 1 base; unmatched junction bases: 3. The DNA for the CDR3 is TGCGCCAGCCGACTAGCGGGGCTGAACACCGGGGAGCTGTTTTTT. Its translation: CASRLAGLNTGELFF.

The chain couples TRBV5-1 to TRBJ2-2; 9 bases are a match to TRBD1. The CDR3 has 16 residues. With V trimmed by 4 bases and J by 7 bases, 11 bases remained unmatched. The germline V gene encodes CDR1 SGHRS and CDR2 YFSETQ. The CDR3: CASSTYYRGHNGELFF. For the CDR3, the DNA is TGCGCCAGCAGCACCTATTACAGGGGGCATAACGGGGAGCTGTTTTTT.

The CDR3 bases are TGCAGTGCTAGAAAAGGGGATGGCTACACCTTC. Encoded protein: CSARKGDGYTF. V gene TRBV20-1 combines with J gene TRBJ1-2; TRBD1 might be the D (5 bases). Germline loops: CDR1 DFQATT, CDR2 SNEGSKA (reference sequence). Trimming left V 2 bases short and J 6 bases short, with 7 bases between. CDR3 length: 11 amino acids.

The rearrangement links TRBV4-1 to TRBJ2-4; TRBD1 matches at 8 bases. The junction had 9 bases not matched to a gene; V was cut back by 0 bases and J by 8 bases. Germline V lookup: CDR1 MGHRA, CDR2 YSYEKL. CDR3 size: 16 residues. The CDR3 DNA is TGCGCCAGCAGCCAAGATAAGGGGAACAGGGGGGACATTCAGTACTTC. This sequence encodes CASSQDKGNRGDIQYF.